A single sample is the source of the 16 T cell receptor beta chains below, sequenced in a study of metastatic and nonmetastatic thyroid tumors. There were no patients who had received any treatment before thyroid surgery. TCRdb used MiXCR to call clones anew from the PCR reads. The sample has approximately 79,000 clones, over 8.5% seen once. Sequenced material: blood. The receptors originated from a female donor with papillary thyroid cancer or a benign thyroid nodule (not recorded which). Some clones in this sample may be carry-over from other donors' samples.

In this sample, this clone turned up many times. This sequence joins TRBV6-4 and TRBJ2-1, with D unresolved. Germline CDR1 reads MRHNA; CDR2 reads SNTAGT. The length of the CDR3 is 13 residues. Trimming left V 10 bases short and J 5 bases short, with 15 bases between. CDR3 protein: CATSPNTHNEQFF. The CDR3 DNA reads as TGTGCCACATCCCCGAACACCCACAATGAGCAGTTCTTC.

This clone has a handful of counts. V usage is TRBV11-2 and J usage is TRBJ1-4, with D uncertain. Deletions cut 0 bases from V and 7 bases from J, with 12 bases between. Germline CDR1 reads SGHAT; CDR2 reads FQNNGV. CDR3 length: 15 residues. The CDR3 protein is CASSLDRSRGEKLFF. CDR3 in DNA: TGTGCCAGCAGCTTAGATCGCAGTCGGGGTGAAAAACTGTTTTTT.

CDR3 in amino acids: CSVALGRAAFF. Here the CDR3 DNA reads TGCAGCGTTGCCCTCGGTCGGGCCGCTTTCTTT. The chain couples TRBV29-1 to TRBJ1-1; D ambiguous. In germline, CDR1 is SQVTM, CDR2 ANQGSEA. V lost 4 bases to trimming and J lost 11 bases, with 14 bases between them. This CDR3 has 11 residues.

This clone has a count of ten or more. The chain joins TRBV7-9 to TRBJ2-2, with TRBD1 matching 8 bases. Per the germline V gene, CDR1 is SEHNR and CDR2 is FQNEAQ (reference sequence). Unmatched junction bases numbered 3, after V lost 6 bases and J lost 0 bases. The CDR3 loop spans 15 amino acids. The CDR3 spells CASRAGQANTGELFF. The CDR3 DNA is TGTGCCAGCAGGGCGGGACAGGCGAACACCGGGGAGCTGTTTTTT.

This clone was counted a few times. This rearrangement joins TRBV6-4 to TRBJ2-3; 11 bases fit TRBD2. J was trimmed by 3 bases and V by 10 bases; bases with no gene match: 9. CDR3 size: 15 residues. Germline assignment: CDR1 MRHNA and CDR2 SNTAGT. CDR3 sequence: CATRPSGGRTDTQYF. As DNA, the CDR3 is TGTGCCACCCGGCCTAGCGGGGGGCGGACAGATACGCAGTATTTT.

Many counts were recorded for this clone. A junction end diverges from the germline sequence, so it may reflect a read error. V and J are TRBV12-3 or TRBV12-4 and TRBJ2-1; TRBD2 aligns across 13 bases. This CDR3 has 16 residues. CDR3 sequence: CASRLGTSGGAGEQLF. The CDR3 nucleotides are TGTGCCAGCAGGCTCGGCACTAGCGGGGGGGCCGGTGAGCAGCTCTTC.

This chain uses TRBV5-6 with TRBJ2-7; D is unresolved. This CDR3 region has 16 residues. Germline V gene sequence: CDR1 SGHDT, CDR2 YYEEEE. Trimming removed 0 bases from V and 0 bases from J, with 13 bases in between. The CDR3 here is CASSLAWTSSSYEQYF. CDR3 DNA: TGTGCCAGCAGCTTGGCCTGGACCTCCAGCTCCTACGAGCAGTACTTC. Filled out from reference TRBV5-6 and TRBJ2-7, the complete variable domain reads DAGVTQSPTHLIKTRGQQVTLRCSPKSGHDTVSWYQQALGQGPQFIFQYYEEEERQRGNFPDRFSGHQFPNYSSELNVNALLLGDSALYLCASSLAWTSSSYEQYFGPGTRLTVT.

This clone was picked up a small number of times. The chain joins TRBV6-1 to TRBJ1-2; 9 bases fit TRBD1. V gave up 5 bases and J gave up 5 bases; unmatched junction bases: 9. Germline V lookup: CDR1 MNHNS, CDR2 SASEGT. The CDR3 has 15 amino acids. The CDR3 nucleotides read TGTGCCAGCAGTAAACGGGACAGGGAAGTTTATGGCTACACCTTC. Its protein is CASSKRDREVYGYTF.

As to this clone: This may stem from a read error, because a much larger clone lies one nucleotide away. The V gene is TRBV10-2, the J gene TRBJ2-7; possible D gene TRBD2, 5 bases. Per germline, CDR1 WSHSY and CDR2 SAAADI. The CDR3 has 12 amino acids. CDR3 nucleotides: TGCGCCAGCAGTGCGGGGTCCTACGATCAGTACTTC. Residues: CASSAGSYDQYF.

This clone was detected many times. The chain combines TRBV6-2 or TRBV6-3 with TRBJ2-1; D is ambiguous. Germline V gene lookup returns CDR1 MNHEY and CDR2 SVGEGT. This CDR3 is 14 amino acids long. Trimming shortened V by 10 bases and J by 0 bases, and 13 bases separated the two germline ends. The CDR3 protein is CATSLRDSYNEQFF. The CDR3 DNA follows: TGTGCCACCTCCCTTAGGGACTCCTACAATGAGCAGTTCTTC.

This clone has a count of ten or more. The identical CDR3 is also encoded by other nucleotide sequences in the sample. The rearrangement uses TRBV9 and TRBJ1-4; 10 bases fit TRBD1. V trimming: 2 bases; J trimming: 5 bases; junction bases outside the gene matches: 0. Germline V CDR1 and CDR2: SGDLS, YYNGEE. The CDR3 runs 14 residues. Here the CDR3 DNA reads TGTGCCAGCAGCGTGGGACAGGGGAATGAAAAACTGTTTTTT. It yields the protein CASSVGQGNEKLFF.

This clone was detected many times. This rearrangement joins TRBV6-6 to TRBJ2-5; D is uncertain. Trimming shortened V by 2 bases and J by 4 bases, and 5 bases separated the two germline ends. CDR3 size: 12 residues. Germline V lookup: CDR1 MNHNY, CDR2 SVGAGI (reference sequence). Here the CDR3 DNA reads TGTGCCAGCAGTTACGGGCCAGAGACCCAGTACTTC. Protein: CASSYGPETQYF.

V usage is TRBV30 and J usage is TRBJ2-1; D is undetermined. The ends were cut back, 0 bases at V and 4 bases at J, with 22 bases in the middle. Germline values: CDR1 GTSNPN, CDR2 SVGIG (reference sequence). This CDR3 region has 18 residues. The CDR3 region is CAWSVGWARRGPYNEQFF. The CDR3 coding sequence is TGTGCCTGGAGTGTAGGGTGGGCTAGACGAGGCCCTTACAATGAGCAGTTCTTC.

This clone was found many times. The V call is TRBV28, the J call TRBJ2-5; 13 positions match TRBD2. V shed 2 bases and J 1 base; nucleotides not matched to a gene: 7. The CDR3 has 18 residues. CDR1 and CDR2 from the germline V gene are MDHEN and SYDVKM. The CDR3 loop reads CASSLESRTSGGQETQYF. In DNA, the CDR3 is TGTGCCAGCAGTTTAGAGAGTCGGACTAGCGGGGGCCAAGAGACCCAGTACTTC. The full variable domain, with the rest looked up from reference TRBV28 and TRBJ2-5, is DVKVTQSSRYLVKRTGEKVFLECVQDMDHENMFWYRQDPGLGLRLIYFSYDVKMKEKGDIPEGYSVSREKKERFSLILESASTNQTSMYLCASSLESRTSGGQETQYFGPGTRLLVL.

There are many counts of this clone. The chain carries TRBV6-4 and TRBJ2-7; no firm D call. The germline CDR1 and CDR2 sequences are MRHNA and SNTAGT. V was cut by 7 bases and J by 6 bases, with 4 bases left in between. The CDR3 is made up of 9 amino acids. The CDR3 loop reads CASKPEQYF. The CDR3 nucleotides are TGTGCCAGCAAACCCGAGCAGTACTTC.

In its sample, this clone was seen many times. This sequence joins TRBV10-2 and TRBJ1-2, with TRBD1 identical over 9 bases. Trimming removed 5 bases from V and 3 bases from J; junction bases left unmatched: 4. This CDR3 contains 14 residues. Germline V gene lookup returns CDR1 WSHSY and CDR2 SAAADI. The CDR3 protein is CASSTGGSDYGYTF. CDR3 DNA: TGCGCCAGCAGTACAGGGGGCAGTGACTATGGCTACACCTTC.